The T cell receptor beta chain under discussion was sequenced for a study of T cell responses to AZD1222 COVID-19 vaccine. Here immunoSEQ multiplex PCR was the method, and the copy in TCRdb shows in-frame clones only, minus some. The sample contains 150,000 or so clones, over 80% of which appear only once. Only one count was recorded for this clone. Its antigen is not identified. Germline V lookup: CDR1 SEHNR, CDR2 FQNEAQ (reference sequence). The CDR3 extends over 13 amino acids. V lost 1 base to trimming and J lost 6 bases, with 7 bases between them. Overall study findings and caveats: Recipients of AZD1222 seropositive at baseline numbered only 5 to 7. Spike was spanned by vaccine-associated CD4 TCRs, with dominance at 160-218 and 743-854. Nearly half of spike-specific TCRs reportedly target variant regions that are unmutated in the B.1.351 and B.1.1.7 variants.

This clonotype was obtained from an adult who received the AZD1222 COVID-19 vaccine. The source was peripheral blood, collected 28 days after the second AZD1222 dose. The chain joins TRBV7-9 to TRBJ2-1, with D uncertain. The CDR3 DNA is TGTGCCAGCAGCTTAGAAGACTCCAATGAGCAGTTCTTC. It codes for CASSLEDSNEQFF.